This T cell receptor beta chain was sequenced during a study of blood T cell repertoires in COVID-19. The wider study: Two negative PCRs, clearance, or symptom resolution had been documented for recovered Cohort 3 donors. Sample material is recorded as cDNA or gDNA derived from T cells, B-cell-depleted T cells, or PBMCs. Material from acute and convalescent COVID-19 was sourced from the United States, Italy and Spain.

The CDR3 totals 12 residues. The V and J ends lost 4 bases and 1 base respectively, with 8 bases between them. In germline, CDR1 is SQVTM, CDR2 ANQGSEA. Using immunoSEQ multiplex PCR, the repertoire was profiled, and TCRdb retains in-frame clones only, with some absent. In the table there are hundreds of thousands of clones, around 87% of which are singletons. Participant-reported clinical history was the basis for cohort assignment. The J gene is TRBJ2-7, the V gene TRBV29-1; no clear D. The TCR was taken from a man aged 40-50 years in a cohort exposed to, infected with or recovered from COVID-19 (not recorded which). The sample taken for sequencing was PBMCs or T cells enriched from blood (not recorded which). For the CDR3, the DNA is TGCAGCGTTGGGCTAGTATCCTACGAGCAGTACTTC. Translated, it gives CSVGLVSYEQYF.